The text below deals with one TCR beta chain. This sample was taken from a study of blood T cell repertoires in COVID-19. Study at large: Italy, Spain and the United States were the sources of the convalescent and acute COVID-19 samples.

Ages ranged from about 18 to 89 years, with residence in approximately 23 US areas. The data were produced by immunoSEQ multiplex PCR, yet TCRdb's version contains in-frame clones alone and is incomplete. The sample has 150,000 to 200,000 clones, roughly 77% seen once; the top ten hold about 17%. V lost 7 bases and J lost 2; bases outside the gene matches: 12. There are 16 residues in the CDR3. From germline, CDR1 is LNHDA and CDR2 SQIVND (reference sequence). The chain employs TRBV19 and TRBJ2-5; TRBD2 agrees at 8 bases. The sequenced material came from PBMCs or T cells enriched from blood (not recorded which). The source of this sequence is a woman aged 50 to 60 with acute COVID-19. The CDR3 DNA reads as TGTGCCAGTACGGTCGGGGGGGGCGCGGCGCAAGAGACCCAGTACTTC. Translation: CASTVGGGAAQETQYF.